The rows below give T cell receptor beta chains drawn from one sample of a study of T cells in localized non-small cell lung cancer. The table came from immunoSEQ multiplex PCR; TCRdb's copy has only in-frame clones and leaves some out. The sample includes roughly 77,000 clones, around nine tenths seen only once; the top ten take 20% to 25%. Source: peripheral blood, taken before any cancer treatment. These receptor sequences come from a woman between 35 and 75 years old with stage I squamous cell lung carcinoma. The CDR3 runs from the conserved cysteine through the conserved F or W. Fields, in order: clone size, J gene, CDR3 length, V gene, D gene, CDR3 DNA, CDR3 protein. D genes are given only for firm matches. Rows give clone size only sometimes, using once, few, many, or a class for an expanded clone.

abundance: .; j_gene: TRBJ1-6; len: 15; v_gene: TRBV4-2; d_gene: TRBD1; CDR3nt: TGTGCCAGCAGCCAAGCGAGGACAGGGGACGGACCCCTCCACTTT; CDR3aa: CASSQARTGDGPLHF
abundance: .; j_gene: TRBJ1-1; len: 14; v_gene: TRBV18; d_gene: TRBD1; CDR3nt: TGTGCCAGCTCACCCAACGGACAGGGAGTTGAAGCTTTCTTT; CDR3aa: CASSPNGQGVEAFF
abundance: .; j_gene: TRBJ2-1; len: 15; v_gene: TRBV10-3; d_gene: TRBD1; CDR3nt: TGTGCCATCAGTGGTGGGGGACAGGGAAATGGTGAGCAGTTCTTC; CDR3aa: CAISGGGQGNGEQFF
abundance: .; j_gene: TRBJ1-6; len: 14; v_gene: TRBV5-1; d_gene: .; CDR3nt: TGCGCCAGCAGCAGTGACAGCACAAATTCACCCCTCCACTTT; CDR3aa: CASSSDSTNSPLHF
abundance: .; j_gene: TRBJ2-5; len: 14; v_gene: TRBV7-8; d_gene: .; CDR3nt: TGTGCCAGCAGCCCGCGGGGGCTCCAAGAGACCCAGTACTTC; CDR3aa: CASSPRGLQETQYF
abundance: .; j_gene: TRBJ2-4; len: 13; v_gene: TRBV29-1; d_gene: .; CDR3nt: TGCAGCGTTGGCAGCCAAGCCAAAAACATTCAGTACTTC; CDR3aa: CSVGSQAKNIQYF
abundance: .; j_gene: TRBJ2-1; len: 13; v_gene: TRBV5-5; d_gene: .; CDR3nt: TGTGCCAGCCTCGGTTTGGGGGGCAATGAGCAGTTCTTC; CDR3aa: CASLGLGGNEQFF
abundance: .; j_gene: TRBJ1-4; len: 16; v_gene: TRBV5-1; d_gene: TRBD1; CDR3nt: TGCGCCAGCAGCTGGACAGGGGGTCCAACTAATGAAAAACTGTTTTTT; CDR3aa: CASSWTGGPTNEKLFF
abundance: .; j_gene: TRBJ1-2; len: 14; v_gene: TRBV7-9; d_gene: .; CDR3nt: TGTGCCAGCAGCCCGATTTGGCAGGGGTATGGCTACACCTTC; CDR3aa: CASSPIWQGYGYTF
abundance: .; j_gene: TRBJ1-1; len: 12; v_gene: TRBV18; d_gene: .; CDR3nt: TGTGCCAGCTCACTTATCGGGACTGAAGCTTTCTTT; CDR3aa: CASSLIGTEAFF
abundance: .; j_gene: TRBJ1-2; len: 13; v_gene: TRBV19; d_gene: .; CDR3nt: TGTGCCAGTAGTAGCCTCCGGGGATATGGCTACACCTTC; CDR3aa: CASSSLRGYGYTF
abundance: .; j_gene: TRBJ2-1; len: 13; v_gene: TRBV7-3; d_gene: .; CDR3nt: TGTGCCAGCAGTGCGGGCCCTGCGGATGAGCAGTTCTTC; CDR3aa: CASSAGPADEQFF
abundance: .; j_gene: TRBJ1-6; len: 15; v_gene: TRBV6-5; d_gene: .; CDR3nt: TGTGCCAGCAGTTACCACAGGACCTTTAATTCACCCCTCCACTTT; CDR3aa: CASSYHRTFNSPLHF
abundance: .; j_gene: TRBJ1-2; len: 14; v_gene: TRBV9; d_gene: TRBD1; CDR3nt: TGTGCCAGCAGCGTCGCCGGGACAGATTTGGACTACACCTTC; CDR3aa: CASSVAGTDLDYTF
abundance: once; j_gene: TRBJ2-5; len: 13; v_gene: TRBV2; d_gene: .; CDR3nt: TGTGCCAGCAGAGAGGGGGTTGGACAGACCCAGTACTTC; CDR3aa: CASREGVGQTQYF
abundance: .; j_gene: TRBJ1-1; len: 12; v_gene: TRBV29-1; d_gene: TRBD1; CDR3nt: TGCAGCGTCGGGAGGGGGCAAACTGAAGCTTTCTTT; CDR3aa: CSVGRGQTEAFF
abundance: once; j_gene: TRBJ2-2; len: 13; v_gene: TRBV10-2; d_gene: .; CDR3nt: TGCGCCAGCAGAAGGGCGTCCACCGGGGAGCTGTTTTTT; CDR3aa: CASRRASTGELFF
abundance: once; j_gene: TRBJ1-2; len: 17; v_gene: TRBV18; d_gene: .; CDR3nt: TGTGCCAGCTCATTTAGCGGAATCAAGTCTGATAACTATGGCTACACCTTC; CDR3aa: CASSFSGIKSDNYGYTF
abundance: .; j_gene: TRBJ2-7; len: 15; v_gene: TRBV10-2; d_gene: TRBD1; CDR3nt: TGCGCCAGCAGAGAACAGGGACAGGGGCTCTACGAGCAGTACTTC; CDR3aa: CASREQGQGLYEQYF
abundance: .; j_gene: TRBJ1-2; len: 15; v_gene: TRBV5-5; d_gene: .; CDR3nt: TGTGCCAGCAGCTTAGATGAGGGGTTCCTCTATGGCTACACCTTC; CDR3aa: CASSLDEGFLYGYTF
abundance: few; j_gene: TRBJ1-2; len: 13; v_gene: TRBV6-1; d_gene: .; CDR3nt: TGTGCCAGCAGTGAATTTGGGACCTATGGCTACACCTTC; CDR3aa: CASSEFGTYGYTF
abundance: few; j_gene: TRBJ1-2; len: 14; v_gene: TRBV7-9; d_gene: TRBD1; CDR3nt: TGTGCCAGCAGCTTGGGACAGGGGCAATCTGGCTACACCTTC; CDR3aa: CASSLGQGQSGYTF
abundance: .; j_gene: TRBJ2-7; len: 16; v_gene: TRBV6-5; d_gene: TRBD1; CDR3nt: TGTGCCAGCAGTTCCCCAAGGGGGACAGCTTCCTACGAGCAGTACTTC; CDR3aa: CASSSPRGTASYEQYF
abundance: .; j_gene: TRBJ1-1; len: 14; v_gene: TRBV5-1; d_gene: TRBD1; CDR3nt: TGCGCCAGCAGCTTTGGACAGGGGAGGACTGAAGCTTTCTTT; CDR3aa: CASSFGQGRTEAFF
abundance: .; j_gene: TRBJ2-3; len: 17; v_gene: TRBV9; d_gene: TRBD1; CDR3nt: TGTGCCAGCAGCCCTACTCCGGGACAGGGGGCAGGGGATACGCAGTATTTT; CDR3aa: CASSPTPGQGAGDTQYF
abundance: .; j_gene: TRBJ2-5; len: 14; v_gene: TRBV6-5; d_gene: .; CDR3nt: TGTGCCAGCAGCCCCCGGCAGGGTGGGGAGACCCAGTACTTC; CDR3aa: CASSPRQGGETQYF
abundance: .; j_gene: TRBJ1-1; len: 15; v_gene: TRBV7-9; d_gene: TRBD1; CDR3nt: TGTGCCAGCAGCCTACAACAGGGGGTGCGGGATGAAGCTTTCTTT; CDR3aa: CASSLQQGVRDEAFF
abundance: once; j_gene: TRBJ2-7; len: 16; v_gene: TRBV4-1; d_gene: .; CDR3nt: TGCGCCAGCAGCCAAGATCATCTCGGGACAATCTACGAGCAGTACTTC; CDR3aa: CASSQDHLGTIYEQYF
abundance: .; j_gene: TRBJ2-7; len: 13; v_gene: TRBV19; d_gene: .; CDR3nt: TGTGCCAGTAGTATAGTACCCTCCTACGAGCAGTACTTC; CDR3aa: CASSIVPSYEQYF
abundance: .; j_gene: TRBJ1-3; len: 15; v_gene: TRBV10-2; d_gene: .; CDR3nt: TGCGCCAGCAGAGAGGGGTCAGGGCCCGGAAACACCATATATTTT; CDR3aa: CASREGSGPGNTIYF
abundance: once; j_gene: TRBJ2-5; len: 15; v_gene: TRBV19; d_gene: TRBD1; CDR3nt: TGTGCCAGTAGCATCCAGACAGGGGTTCGAGAGACCCAGTACTTC; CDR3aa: CASSIQTGVRETQYF
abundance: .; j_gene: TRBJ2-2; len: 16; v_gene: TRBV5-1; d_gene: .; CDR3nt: TGCGCCAGCAGCTTGGCGGCTACCAAAAACACCGGGGAGCTGTTTTTT; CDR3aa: CASSLAATKNTGELFF
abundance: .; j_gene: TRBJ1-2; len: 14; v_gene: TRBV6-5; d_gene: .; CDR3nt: TGTGCCAGCAGTTTCCGACAAGATAACTATGGCTACACCTTC; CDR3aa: CASSFRQDNYGYTF
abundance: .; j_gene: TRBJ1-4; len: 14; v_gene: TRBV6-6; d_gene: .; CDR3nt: TGTGCCAGCAGTGGGGGGGGGAGTCACGAAAAACTGTTTTTT; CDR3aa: CASSGGGSHEKLFF
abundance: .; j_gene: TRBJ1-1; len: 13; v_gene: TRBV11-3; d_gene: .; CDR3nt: TGTGCCAGCAGCCAACAAGCCCAGGGTGAAGCTTTCTTT; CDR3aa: CASSQQAQGEAFF
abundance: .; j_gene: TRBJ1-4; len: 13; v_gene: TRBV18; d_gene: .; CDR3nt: TGTGCCAGCTCACCAGATCTTAATGAAAAACTGTTTTTT; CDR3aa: CASSPDLNEKLFF
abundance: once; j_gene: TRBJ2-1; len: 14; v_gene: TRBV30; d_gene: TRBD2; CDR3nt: TGTGCCTGGAGTACTAGCGGGGGCCTCAATGAGCAGTTCTTC; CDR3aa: CAWSTSGGLNEQFF
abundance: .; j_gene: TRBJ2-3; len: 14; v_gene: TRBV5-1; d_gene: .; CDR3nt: TGCGCCAGCAGCTTGGACCCCGCGGCAGATACGCAGTATTTT; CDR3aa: CASSLDPAADTQYF
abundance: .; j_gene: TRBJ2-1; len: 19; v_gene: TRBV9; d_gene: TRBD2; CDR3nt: TGTGCCAGCAGCGTAGCTTCTAGCGGGGGGTCGAGCTCCTACAATGAGCAGTTCTTC; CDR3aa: CASSVASSGGSSSYNEQFF
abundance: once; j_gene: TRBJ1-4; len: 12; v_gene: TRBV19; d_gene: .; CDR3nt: TGTGCCAGTAACCTGGGGTCGCGGAAACTGTTTTTT; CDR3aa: CASNLGSRKLFF